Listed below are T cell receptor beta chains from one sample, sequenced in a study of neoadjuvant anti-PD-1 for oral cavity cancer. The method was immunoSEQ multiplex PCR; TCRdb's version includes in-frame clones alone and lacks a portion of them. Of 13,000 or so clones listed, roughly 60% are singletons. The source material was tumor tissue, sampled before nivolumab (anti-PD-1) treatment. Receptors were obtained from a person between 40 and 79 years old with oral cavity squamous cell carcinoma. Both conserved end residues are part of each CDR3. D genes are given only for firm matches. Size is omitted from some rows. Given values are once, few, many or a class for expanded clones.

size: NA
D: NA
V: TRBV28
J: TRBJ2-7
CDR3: CASGQGVAEQYF
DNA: TGTGCCAGCGGGCAGGGAGTTGCCGAGCAGTACTTC

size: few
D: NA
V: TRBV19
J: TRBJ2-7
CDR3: CASSIGPSSRSYEQYF
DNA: TGTGCCAGTAGTATAGGTCCCAGCAGCAGATCCTACGAGCAGTACTTC

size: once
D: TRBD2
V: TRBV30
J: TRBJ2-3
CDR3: CAWSERGRGTDTQYF
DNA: TGTGCCTGGAGTGAACGGGGGAGGGGAACAGATACGCAGTATTTT

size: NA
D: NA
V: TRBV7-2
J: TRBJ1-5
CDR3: CASSPLNGRGWNQPQHF
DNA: TGTGCCAGCAGCCCCCTCAATGGCAGGGGCTGGAATCAGCCCCAGCATTTT

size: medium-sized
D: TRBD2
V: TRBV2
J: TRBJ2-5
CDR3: CASRLAGGSRETQYF
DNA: TGTGCCAGCAGACTAGCGGGAGGTTCGAGAGAGACCCAGTACTTC

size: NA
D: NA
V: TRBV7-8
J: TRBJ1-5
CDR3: CASSPTDYSNQPQHF
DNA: TGTGCCAGCAGCCCGACAGACTATAGCAATCAGCCCCAGCATTTT

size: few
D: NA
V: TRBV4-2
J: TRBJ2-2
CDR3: CASSLTSSNTGELFF
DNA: TGTGCCAGCAGCCTCACCTCTTCGAACACCGGGGAGCTGTTTTTT

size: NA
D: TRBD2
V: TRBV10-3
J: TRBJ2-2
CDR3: CAISGSTSGRAAGGELFF
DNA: TGTGCCATCAGTGGTTCGACTAGCGGGAGGGCCGCGGGCGGGGAGCTGTTTTTT

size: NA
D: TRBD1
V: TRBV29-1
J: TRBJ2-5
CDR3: CSVEQNRGDGTQYF
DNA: TGCAGCGTTGAGCAGAACAGGGGGGACGGGACCCAGTACTTC

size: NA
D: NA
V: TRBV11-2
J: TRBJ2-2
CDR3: CASSQGSNPGELFF
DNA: TGTGCCAGCAGCCAAGGATCTAACCCCGGGGAGCTGTTTTTT

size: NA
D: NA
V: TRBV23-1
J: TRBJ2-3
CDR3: CASSRTPGQGADTQYF
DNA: TGCGCCAGCAGTCGGACACCGGGACAAGGGGCAGATACGCAGTATTTT

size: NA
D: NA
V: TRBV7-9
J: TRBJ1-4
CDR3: CASSSRIVDEKLFF
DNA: TGTGCCAGCAGCTCGAGGATAGTAGATGAAAAACTGTTTTTT

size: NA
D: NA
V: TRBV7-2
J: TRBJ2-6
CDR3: CASSPYASGANVLTF
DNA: TGTGCCAGCAGCCCCTATGCCTCTGGGGCCAACGTCCTGACTTTC

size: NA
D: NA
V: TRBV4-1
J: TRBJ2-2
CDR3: CASSPYGKITNTGELFF
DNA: TGCGCCAGCAGCCCCTACGGCAAAATCACCAACACCGGGGAGCTGTTTTTT

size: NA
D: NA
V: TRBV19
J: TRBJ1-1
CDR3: CASMKRSYNTEAFF
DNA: TGTGCCAGTATGAAGCGGTCCTACAACACTGAAGCTTTCTTT

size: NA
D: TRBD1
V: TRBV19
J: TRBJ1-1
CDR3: CASSTGTGNTEAFF
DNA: TGTGCCAGTAGTACAGGGACAGGGAACACTGAAGCTTTCTTT

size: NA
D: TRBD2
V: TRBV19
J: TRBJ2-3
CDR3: CASSIFGTSLTDTQYF
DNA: TGTGCCAGTAGTATCTTCGGGACTAGCCTCACAGATACGCAGTATTTT

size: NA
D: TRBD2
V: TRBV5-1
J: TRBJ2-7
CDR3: CASSAGLAGVGSYEQYF
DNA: TGCGCCAGCAGCGCGGGACTAGCGGGAGTCGGGTCCTACGAGCAGTACTTC

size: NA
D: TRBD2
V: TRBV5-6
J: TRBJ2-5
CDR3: CASSQLWGGQETQYF
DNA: TGTGCCAGCAGCCAGCTGTGGGGAGGGCAAGAGACCCAGTACTTC

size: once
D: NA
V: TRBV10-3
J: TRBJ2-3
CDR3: CAIKDSSTDTQYF
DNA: TGTGCCATCAAAGACAGCAGCACAGATACGCAGTATTTT

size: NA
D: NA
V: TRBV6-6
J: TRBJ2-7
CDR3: CASSSTRPYEQYF
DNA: TGTGCCAGCAGTTCAACGAGACCCTACGAGCAGTACTTC

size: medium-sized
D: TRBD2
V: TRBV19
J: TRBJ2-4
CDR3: CASRTSDKNIQYF
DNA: TGTGCCAGTAGAACTAGCGATAAAAACATTCAGTACTTC

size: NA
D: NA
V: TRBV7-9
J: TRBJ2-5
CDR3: CASSLGWGGGKTQYF
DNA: TGTGCCAGCAGCTTGGGCTGGGGAGGGGGCAAGACCCAGTACTTC

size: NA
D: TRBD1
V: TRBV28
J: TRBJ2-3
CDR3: CASKPTGDRAGDTQYF
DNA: TGTGCCAGCAAACCCACCGGGGACAGGGCAGGAGATACGCAGTATTTT

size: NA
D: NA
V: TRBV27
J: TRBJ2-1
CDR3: CASSPGNVLSQFF
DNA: TGTGCCAGCAGCCCGGGGAACGTGCTATCGCAGTTCTTC

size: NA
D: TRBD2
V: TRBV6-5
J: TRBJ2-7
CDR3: CASSPGGAGSEQYF
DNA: TGTGCCAGCAGTCCCGGGGGGGCCGGGAGCGAGCAGTACTTC

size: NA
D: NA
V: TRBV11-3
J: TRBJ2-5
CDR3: CASSPPGQETQYF
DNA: TGTGCCAGCAGTCCCCCTGGCCAAGAGACCCAGTACTTC

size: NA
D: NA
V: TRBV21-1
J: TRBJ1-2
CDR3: CASSKPQSTNYGYTF
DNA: TGTGCCAGCAGCAAACCCCAGTCGACTAACTATGGCTACACCTTC

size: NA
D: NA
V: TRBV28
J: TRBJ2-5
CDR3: CASSWGVETQYF
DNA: TGTGCCAGCAGTTGGGGGGTCGAGACCCAGTACTTC

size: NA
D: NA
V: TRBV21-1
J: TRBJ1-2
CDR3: CASSKEAACFPYGYTF
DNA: TGTGCCAGCAGCAAAGAGGCAGCCTGCTTTCCATATGGCTACACCTTC

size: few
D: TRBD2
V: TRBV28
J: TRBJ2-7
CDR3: CASRTGRAAYEQYF
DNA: TGTGCCAGCAGGACCGGGAGGGCTGCGTACGAGCAGTACTTC

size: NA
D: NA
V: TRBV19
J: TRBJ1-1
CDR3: CASSIVGGLNTEAFF
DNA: TGTGCCAGTAGTATAGTGGGGGGGCTGAACACTGAAGCTTTCTTT

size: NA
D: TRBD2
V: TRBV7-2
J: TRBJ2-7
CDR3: CASSLALRGGSAPSYEQYF
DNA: TGTGCCAGCAGCTTAGCGCTAAGAGGCGGGAGTGCCCCCTCCTACGAGCAGTACTTC

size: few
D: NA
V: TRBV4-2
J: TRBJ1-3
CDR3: CASSQDGWGGTNTIYF
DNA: TGTGCCAGCAGCCAAGATGGGTGGGGAGGGACGAACACCATATATTTT

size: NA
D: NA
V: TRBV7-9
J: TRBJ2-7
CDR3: CASSSRDNTYEQYF
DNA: TGTGCCAGCAGCTCCCGGGACAACACCTACGAGCAGTACTTC

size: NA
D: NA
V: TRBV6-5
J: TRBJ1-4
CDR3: CASRSGRRNEKLFF
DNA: TGTGCCAGCCGTTCGGGACGGCGAAATGAAAAACTGTTTTTT

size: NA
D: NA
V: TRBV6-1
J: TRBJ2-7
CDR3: CASSERGRPTLEQYF
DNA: TGTGCCAGCAGTGAAAGAGGGAGACCCACCTTGGAGCAGTACTTC

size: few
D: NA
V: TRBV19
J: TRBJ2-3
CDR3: CASKDRTITDTQYF
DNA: TGTGCCAGTAAGGATAGGACGATCACAGATACGCAGTATTTT

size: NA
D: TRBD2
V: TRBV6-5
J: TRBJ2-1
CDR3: CASSRLAIHNEQFF
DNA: TGTGCCAGCAGCCGACTAGCGATCCACAATGAGCAGTTCTTC

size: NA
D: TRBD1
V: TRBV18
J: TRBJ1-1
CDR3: CASSPGQGGSTEAFF
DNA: TGTGCCAGCTCACCAGGACAGGGAGGGTCCACTGAAGCTTTCTTT